Below, 15 T cell receptor delta chains from the same sample are listed, as sequenced in a study of γδ T cells in repeated Plasmodium falciparum infection. TCRdb re-called the multiplex PCR reads using CATT. This table has 85,000 to 95,000 delta-chain clones, approximately 1.4% appearing once. Vgamma9/Vdelta2+ and Vdelta2-negative gammadelta T cells were flow-sorted from PBMC for bulk sequencing. The specimen sequenced was gamma-delta T cells from blood. These receptors all come from a pool of human donors (malaria-infected and uninfected, not separated).

This clone was detected ten times or more. The chain recombines TRDV1 with TRDJ1; 8 bases are a match to TRDD2. Germline V gene data show CDR1 as TSWWSYY and CDR2 as QGS. The CDR3 runs to 17 residues. The V and J ends lost 1 base and 1 base, in that order; junction bases with no gene match: 8. CDR3 nucleotide sequence: TGTGCTCTTGGGGAACACTTCCTACGCCTTCCCACCGATAAACTCATCTTT. Encoded protein: CALGEHFLRLPTDKLIF.

The table lists this clone with a few counts. The TCRdb protein comes from a much larger clone and disagrees with this DNA's translation at residue 3, likely due to a read error; the protein given here is derived from the DNA. The chain is built from TRDV1 and TRDJ1, with 7 bases that match TRDD3. Per the germline V gene, CDR1 is TSWWSYY and CDR2 is QGS. This CDR3 region has 17 residues. Written as DNA, the CDR3 is TGTGCTCCTGGGGAAACGACGTGGATACGCGACAGCGATAAACTCATCTTT. Its protein is CAPGETTWIRDSDKLIF.

Concerning this clone: The protein that TCRdb holds for this DNA derives from a much larger clone and differs from the translated DNA at residue 5, which likely indicates a read error; the protein shown here is translated from the DNA. This chain uses TRDV2 with TRDJ1, with TRDD3 identical over 13 bases. No J gene was available from TCRdb, and it was assigned here by a germline match of the DNA. The germline gives CDR1 GEAIGNYY, CDR2 EKD. CDR3 length: 20 amino acids. The trim removed 3 bases at V and 0 bases at J, leaving 15 bases unmatched. Written as DNA, the CDR3 is TGTGCCTGTGACGCCGAGTCGTACTGGGGGATACGACAGTACACCGATAAACTCATCTTT. Protein product: CACDAESYWGIRQYTDKLIF.

About this clone: This DNA's translation and the protein TCRdb lists, from a much larger clone, do not match at residue 7, likely due to a read error; the protein shown is translated from the DNA. V usage is TRDV1 and J usage is TRDJ3; 11 bases map to TRDD3. The J gene, missing from TCRdb, was assigned here through DNA to germline matching. The CDR3 runs 21 residues. V dropped 1 base and J dropped 4; count of bases not matched to a gene: 12. Looked up from germline, CDR1 is TSWWSYY and CDR2 is QGS. CDR3 nucleotide sequence: TGTGCTCTTGGGGAACCTCCCTACTGGGGGATAAGTCTGTGGGACACCCGACAGATGTTTTTC. Translating gives CALGEPPYWGISLWDTRQMFF.

This clone was seen only a few times. Translating this DNA gives a protein that differs at residue 10 from the TCRdb one, which belongs to a much larger clone; a read error is likely, and the protein shown is this translation. The V and J genes are TRDV1 and TRDJ1; 11 bases are shared with TRDD3. No J gene is reported in TCRdb; it was inferred here by comparing the DNA with germline. The CDR3 totals 21 residues. Unmatched junction bases numbered 27, after V lost 2 bases and J lost 10 bases. Germline CDR1 and CDR2: TSWWSYY and QGS. The chain's CDR3 is CALGEFPYNRVGDTRIGGLIF. The CDR3 DNA is TGTGCTCTTGGGGAATTTCCCTATAATCGCGTGGGGGATACGCGTATCGGGGGACTCATCTTT.

This clone was observed at least ten times. The TCRdb record carries a much larger clone's protein, which differs from this DNA's translation at residue 15; a read error is the likely cause, and the protein listed here is the DNA translation. The V gene call is TRDV1, and the J gene call is absent. Germline V lookup: CDR1 TSWWSYY, CDR2 QGS. This CDR3 comprises 16 residues. CDR3 sequence: CALGERGRFNTDKLTF. In DNA form, the CDR3 reads TGTGCTCTTGGGGAACGGGGCCGTTTCAACACCGATAAACTCACCTTT.

This clone was detected only a few times. The TCRdb record carries a much larger clone's protein, which differs from this DNA's translation at residue 17; a read error is the likely cause, and the protein listed here is the DNA translation. The J gene was not called, though the V gene is TRDV2; the DNA was not used to check the table's D call, TRDD3. Germline CDR1 reads GEAIGNYY; CDR2 reads EKD. This CDR3 is 19 amino acids long. The CDR3 here is CACDRKTTGGPHYTDKPIF. The CDR3 DNA reads as TGTGCCTGTGACCGAAAAACTACTGGGGGACCTCATTACACCGATAAACCCATCTTT.

Of note for this clone: TCRdb's protein, taken from a much larger clone, differs from this DNA's translation at residue 5, likely owing to a read error; the protein displayed comes from the DNA. J gene calling gave no result, while the V gene is TRDV2; the tabulated D call, TRDD3, remains unverified against the DNA. The germline V gene encodes CDR1 GEAIGNYY and CDR2 EKD. This CDR3 has 16 amino acids. CDR3 protein: CACDAGLLGTPPDLIF. In DNA, the CDR3 is TGTGCCTGTGACGCCGGTTTGCTGGGGACCCCCCCGGATCTCATCTTT.

The table lists this clone with many counts. The chain recombines TRDV1 with TRDJ1; 7 nucleotides match TRDD3. The germline CDR1 and CDR2 sequences are TSWWSYY and QGS. This CDR3 has 18 residues. The V segment lost 3 bases and the J segment 8 bases; nucleotides outside the gene matches: 21. CDR3 amino acids: CALGDLNRGGSLDGKLIF. The CDR3 DNA reads as TGTGCTCTTGGGGACCTAAACAGGGGGGGATCATTAGACGGAAAACTCATCTTT.

This clone was seen ten or more times. The chain carries TRDV1 and TRDJ2; 12 bases are a match to TRDD3. Trimming at V came to 1 base and at J to 4 bases, leaving 19 bases not matched to a gene. The CDR3 consists of 22 residues. Germline V lookup: CDR1 TSWWSYY, CDR2 QGS. The CDR3 reads CALGERGPSSLLGDTRTAQLFF. The CDR3 nucleotides are TGTGCTCTTGGGGAACGGGGGCCTTCCTCCTTACTGGGGGATACTCGGACAGCACAACTCTTCTTT.

Concerning this clone itself: A much larger clonotype is one base distant, so this may be a read error. The rearrangement uses TRDV2 and TRDJ3; D not resolved. The J gene is absent in TCRdb and was assigned here via DNA matching to germline. The germline V gene has CDR1 GEAIGNYY and CDR2 EKD. The CDR3 is 16 amino acids. V was trimmed by 3 bases and J by 3 bases, leaving 11 bases between them. The CDR3 nucleotides are TGTGCCTGTGACCGCTCTCGTTACTGGGACACCCGACAGATGTTTTTC. Protein product: CACDRSRYWDTRQMFF.

This clone occurred a few times. A much larger clonotype is one base distant, so this may be a read error. The V gene is TRDV1, the J gene TRDJ1, with 8 bases aligning to TRDD3. TCRdb lists no J gene, so it was determined here by aligning the DNA to germline. Looked up from germline, CDR1 is TSWWSYY and CDR2 is QGS. The CDR3 spans 19 residues. CDR3 in DNA: TGTGCTCTTGGGGAACCAAAGTACTGGGGGGGAGGGAACACTGATAAACTCATCTTT. This gives the protein CALGEPKYWGGGNTDKLIF.

This clone was seen only a few times. The protein recorded in TCRdb matches a much larger clone and deviates from this DNA's translation at residue 12, suggesting a read error; the protein here is obtained by translating the DNA. The chain recombines TRDV2 with TRDJ1; D possibly corresponds to TRDD3 (5 bases). In germline, CDR1 is GEAIGNYY, CDR2 EKD. Trimming pared 1 base from V and 5 bases from J, leaving 19 bases between. The CDR3 sequence is 16 residues long. The DNA for the CDR3 is TGTGCCTGTGACACGGGCTTACTGGTCATGGGAGATAAACTCATCTTT. This encodes CACDTGLLVMGDKLIF.

Only a few counts were recorded for this clone. The protein in TCRdb stems from a much larger clone and differs at residue 7 from this DNA's translation, likely a read error; here the protein is translated from the DNA. The V and J genes are TRDV1 and TRDJ2; possible D gene TRDD3, 6 bases. Here the J gene was assigned by germline matching of the DNA, as TCRdb has none. CDR1 is TSWWSYY and CDR2 is QGS in the germline V gene. The V end lost 7 bases, the J end lost 0 bases, and 15 bases lay between the germline ends. This CDR3 is 16 amino acids long. The CDR3 region is CALDPGGTALTAQLFF. CDR3 sequence (DNA): TGTGCTCTTGATCCGGGGGGGACCGCTTTGACAGCACAACTCTTCTTT.

This clone was observed many times. The translation of this DNA and the TCRdb protein of a much larger clone differ at residue 9, probably owing to a read error; the protein shown here is translated from the DNA. The DNA for the CDR3 is TGTGCCTGTGACACTCAATACTGGAGCAGAGACGACGATAAACTCATCTTT. Protein sequence: CACDTQYWSRDDDKLIF. The rearrangement uses TRDV2 and TRDJ1, with a tentative D call TRDD3 (5 bases). Germline lookup yields CDR1 GEAIGNYY and CDR2 EKD. V lost 1 base and J lost 4, with 21 bases in between. This CDR3 region has 17 residues.